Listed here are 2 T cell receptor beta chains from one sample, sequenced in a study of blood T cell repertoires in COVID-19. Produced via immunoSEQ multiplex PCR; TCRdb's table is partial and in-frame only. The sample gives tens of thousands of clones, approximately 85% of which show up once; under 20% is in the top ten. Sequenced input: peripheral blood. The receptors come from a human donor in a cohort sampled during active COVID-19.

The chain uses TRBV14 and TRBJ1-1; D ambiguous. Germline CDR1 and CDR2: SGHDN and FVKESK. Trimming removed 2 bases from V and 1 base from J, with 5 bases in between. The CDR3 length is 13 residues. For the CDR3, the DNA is TGTGCCAGCAGCCAATACTCGAACACTGAAGCTTTCTTT. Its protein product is CASSQYSNTEAFF.

CDR3 protein: CASSLQAGEGGDTQYF. The CDR3 nucleotides are TGTGCCAGCAGCTTACAAGCGGGAGAGGGGGGAGATACGCAGTATTTT. V usage is TRBV7-8 and J usage is TRBJ2-3, with 8 positions matching TRBD2. This CDR3 region has 16 residues. Per germline, CDR1 SGHVS and CDR2 FQNEAQ. With V trimmed by 2 bases and J by 5 bases, 9 bases remained unmatched.